This T cell receptor beta chain was found in a study of T cell changes during pregnancy in multiple sclerosis. TCRdb's table, derived via immunoSEQ multiplex PCR, lists solely in-frame clones and lacks some. This table has around 31,000 clones, about 92% appearing once. Germline lookup yields CDR1 LNHDA and CDR2 SQIVND (reference sequence). There are 13 residues in the CDR3. Germline trimming cut 5 bases from V and 4 bases from J; bases unmatched to any gene: 3. The gene calls are TRBV19 and TRBJ1-2; 8 positions match TRBD1. The material was CD4+ T cells from peripheral blood mononuclear cells, obtained in the first trimester of pregnancy. The source is a female donor with multiple sclerosis, enrolled in a pregnancy study. The CDR3 region has the DNA TGTGCCAGTAGTCCAGGGGGCATCTATGGCTACACCTTC. It codes for CASSPGGIYGYTF. Using reference TRBV19 and TRBJ1-2 for the parts outside the CDR3, the full variable domain is DGGITQSPKYLFRKEGQNVTLSCEQNLNHDAMYWYRQDPGQGLRLIYYSQIVNDFQKGDIAEGYSVSREKKESFPLTVTSAQKNPTAFYLCASSPGGIYGYTFGSGTRLTVV.